The present T cell receptor (beta chain) was sequenced within a study of Ad26.COV2.S vaccination and SARS-CoV-2 variants. Study information: Donor allocation was to the COV1001 Ad26.COV2.S trial arm. General study findings and limits: Vaccine recipients and placebo recipients showed similar non-spike TCR breadth.

Sequenced by immunoSEQ multiplex PCR; TCRdb stores in-frame clones only, minus some. The sample includes more than 300,000 clones, around 89% of them seen just once. Treatment: around 19 received Ad26.COV2.S at low or high dose, single or two shots; 5 received placebo; per-sample allocation not given. All samples were drawn on day 63, counting from the first vaccine or placebo injection. V gave up 1 base and J gave up 6 bases, with 4 bases separating them. This CDR3 has 11 amino acids. The V gene's germline CDR1 is SGHTA and CDR2 FQGNSA. Concerning this clone: No antigen is known for it.

The TCR comes from a person between 18 and 65 years old who received the Ad26.COV2.S COVID-19 vaccine or a placebo. The genes are TRBV7-2 and TRBJ2-7; D is uncertain. Source: peripheral blood, taken in a trial of Ad26.COV2.S vaccine versus placebo. DNA for the CDR3: TGTGCCAGCAGCTTAGGTGTCGAGCAGTACTTC. Translating gives CASSLGVEQYF.